The present entry profiles one TCR beta chain with its context. Its antigen is not identified. The source of the sample is a study of lymphopenia after photon versus proton radiotherapy. Study results and caveats: Oligoclonal CD8+ Temra expansion after nadir drove photon patients' diversity drop. Photon-treated patients lost naive T cells and TCR diversity; proton-treated stayed stable.

With 4 bases clipped from V and 0 bases from J, the junction kept 6 bases outside the gene matches. CDR3 size: 15 residues. CDR1 GTSNPN and CDR2 SVGIG come from the germline V gene (reference sequence). Libraries were prepared by immunoSEQ multiplex PCR; TCRdb keeps only in-frame clonotypes and omits some of them. The repertoire consists of tens of thousands of clones, with 85% occurring once and the leading ten covering under 20%. Sequencing used peripheral blood, obtained from a patient treated with photon-based radiotherapy. The rearrangement links TRBV30 to TRBJ2-1, with 7 bases fitting TRBD1. This TCR was sampled from a man aged 60 to 69 with pancreatic cancer. In DNA, the CDR3 is TGTGCCTGGAAACGAGGGGGCCCCTCCTACAATGAGCAGTTCTTC. Residues: CAWKRGGPSYNEQFF.